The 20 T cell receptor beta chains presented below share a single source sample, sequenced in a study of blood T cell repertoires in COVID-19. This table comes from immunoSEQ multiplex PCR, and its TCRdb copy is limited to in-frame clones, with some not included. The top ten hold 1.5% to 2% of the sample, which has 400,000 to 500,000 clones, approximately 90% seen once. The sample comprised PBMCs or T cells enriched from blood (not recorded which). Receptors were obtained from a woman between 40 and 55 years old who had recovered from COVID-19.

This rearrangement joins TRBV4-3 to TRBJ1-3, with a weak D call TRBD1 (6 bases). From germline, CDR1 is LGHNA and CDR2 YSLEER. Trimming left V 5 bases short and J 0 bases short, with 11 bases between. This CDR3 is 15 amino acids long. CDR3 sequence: CASSDDRFSGNTIYF. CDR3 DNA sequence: TGCGCCAGCAGCGATGACAGGTTCTCTGGAAACACCATATATTTT.

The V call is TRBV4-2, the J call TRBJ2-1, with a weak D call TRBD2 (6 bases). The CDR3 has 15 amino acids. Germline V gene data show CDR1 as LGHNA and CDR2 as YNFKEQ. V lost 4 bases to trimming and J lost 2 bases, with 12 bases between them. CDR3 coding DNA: TGTGCCAGCAGCCTTGGACTAAATACCTACAATGAGCAGTTCTTC. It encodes CASSLGLNTYNEQFF.

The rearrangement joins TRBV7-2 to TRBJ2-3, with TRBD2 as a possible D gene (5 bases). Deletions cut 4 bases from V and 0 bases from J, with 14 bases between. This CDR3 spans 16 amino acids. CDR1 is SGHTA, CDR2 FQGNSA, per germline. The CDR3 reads CASSYRTAASTDTQYF. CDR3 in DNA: TGTGCCAGCAGCTATCGGACTGCCGCTAGCACAGATACGCAGTATTTT.

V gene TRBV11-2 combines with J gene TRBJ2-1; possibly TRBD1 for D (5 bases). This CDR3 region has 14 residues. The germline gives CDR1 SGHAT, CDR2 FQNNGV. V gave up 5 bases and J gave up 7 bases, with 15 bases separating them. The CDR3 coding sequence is TGTGCCAGCAGCCCCAGGCCATACAGGAATGAGCAGTTCTTC. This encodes CASSPRPYRNEQFF.

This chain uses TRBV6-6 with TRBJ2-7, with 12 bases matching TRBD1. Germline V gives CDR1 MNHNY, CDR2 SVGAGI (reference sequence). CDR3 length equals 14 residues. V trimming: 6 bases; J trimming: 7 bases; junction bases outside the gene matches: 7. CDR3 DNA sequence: TGTGCCAGCAGCTCGGGACAGGGGGCCGATGAGCAGTACTTC. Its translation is CASSSGQGADEQYF.

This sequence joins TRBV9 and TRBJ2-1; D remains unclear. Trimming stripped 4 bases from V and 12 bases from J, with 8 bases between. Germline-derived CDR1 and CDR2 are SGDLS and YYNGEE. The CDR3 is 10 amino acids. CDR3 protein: CASSPRVQFF. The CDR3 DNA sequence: TGTGCCAGCAGCCCCCGGGTGCAGTTCTTC.

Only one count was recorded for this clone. Here the CDR3 DNA reads TGTGCCAGCACAGCGGAGACTAGCACAGATACGCAGTATTTT. It specifies CASTAETSTDTQYF. The genes are TRBV27 and TRBJ2-3; D might be TRBD2 (5 bases). V was cut by 7 bases and J by 0 bases, with 11 bases left in between. The CDR3 runs to 14 residues. Germline CDR1 MNHEY, CDR2 SMNVEV (reference sequence).

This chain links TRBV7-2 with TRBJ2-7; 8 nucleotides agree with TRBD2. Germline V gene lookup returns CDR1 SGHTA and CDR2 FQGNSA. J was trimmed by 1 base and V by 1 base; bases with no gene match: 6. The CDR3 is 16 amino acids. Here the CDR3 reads CASSLGSSGFSYEQYF. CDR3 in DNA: TGTGCCAGCAGCTTAGGATCTAGCGGGTTTTCCTACGAGCAGTACTTC.

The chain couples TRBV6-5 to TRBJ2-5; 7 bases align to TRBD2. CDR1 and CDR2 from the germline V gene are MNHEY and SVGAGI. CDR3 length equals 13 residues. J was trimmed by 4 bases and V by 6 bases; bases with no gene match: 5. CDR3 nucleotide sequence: TGTGCCAGCAGCTTGACTAGCCGAGAGACCCAGTACTTC. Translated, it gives CASSLTSRETQYF.

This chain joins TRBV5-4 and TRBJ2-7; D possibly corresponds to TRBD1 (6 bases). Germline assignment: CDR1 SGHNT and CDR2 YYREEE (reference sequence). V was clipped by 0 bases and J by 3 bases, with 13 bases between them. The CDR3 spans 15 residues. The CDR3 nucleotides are TGTGCCAGCAGCTTGGGGGGGACATCTTACTACGAGCAGTACTTC. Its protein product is CASSLGGTSYYEQYF.

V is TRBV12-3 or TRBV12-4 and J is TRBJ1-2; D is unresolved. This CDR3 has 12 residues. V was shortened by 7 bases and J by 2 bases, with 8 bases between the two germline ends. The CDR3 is CASTILNYGYTF. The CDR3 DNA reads TGTGCCAGCACCATCCTAAACTATGGCTACACCTTC.

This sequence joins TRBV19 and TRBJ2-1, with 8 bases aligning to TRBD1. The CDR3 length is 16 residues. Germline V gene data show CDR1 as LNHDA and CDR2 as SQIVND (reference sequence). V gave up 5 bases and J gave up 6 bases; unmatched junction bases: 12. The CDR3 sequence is CASSGPRGQGPNEQFF. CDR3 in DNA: TGTGCCAGTAGTGGCCCCCGAGGACAGGGACCCAATGAGCAGTTCTTC. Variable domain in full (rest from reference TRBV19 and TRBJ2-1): DGGITQSPKYLFRKEGQNVTLSCEQNLNHDAMYWYRQDPGQGLRLIYYSQIVNDFQKGDIAEGYSVSREKKESFPLTVTSAQKNPTAFYLCASSGPRGQGPNEQFFGPGTRLTVL.

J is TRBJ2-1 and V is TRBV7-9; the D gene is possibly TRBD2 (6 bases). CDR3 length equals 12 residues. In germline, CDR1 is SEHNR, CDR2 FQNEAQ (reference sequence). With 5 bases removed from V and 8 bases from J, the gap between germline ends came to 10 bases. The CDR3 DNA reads TGTGCCAGCAGCCGGACTACGGATGAGCAGTTCTTC. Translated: CASSRTTDEQFF.

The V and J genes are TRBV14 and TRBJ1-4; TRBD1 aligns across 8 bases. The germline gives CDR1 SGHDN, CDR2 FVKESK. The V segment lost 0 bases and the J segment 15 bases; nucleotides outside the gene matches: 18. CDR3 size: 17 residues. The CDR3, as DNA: TGTGCCAGCAGCCAAGACCCACCGGGACAGGTGAATGAGAGGGTGTTTTTT. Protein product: CASSQDPPGQVNERVFF.

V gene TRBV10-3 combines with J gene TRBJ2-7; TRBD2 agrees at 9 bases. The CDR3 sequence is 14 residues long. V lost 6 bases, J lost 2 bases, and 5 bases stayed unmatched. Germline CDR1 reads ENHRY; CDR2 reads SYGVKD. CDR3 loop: CAISPASGTYEQYF. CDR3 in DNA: TGTGCCATCAGCCCGGCTAGCGGGACCTACGAGCAGTACTTC.

This chain's CDR3 is CASSQEGSLDEQYF. CDR3 coding DNA: TGTGCCAGCAGCCAAGAGGGCTCCTTAGACGAGCAGTACTTC. The chain employs TRBV3-1 (or the pseudogene TRBV3-2) and TRBJ2-7, with D unresolved. Trimming pared 0 bases from V and 5 bases from J, leaving 11 bases between. The CDR3 is 14 residues long. CDR1 LGHDT and CDR2 YNNKEL come from the germline V gene (reference sequence).

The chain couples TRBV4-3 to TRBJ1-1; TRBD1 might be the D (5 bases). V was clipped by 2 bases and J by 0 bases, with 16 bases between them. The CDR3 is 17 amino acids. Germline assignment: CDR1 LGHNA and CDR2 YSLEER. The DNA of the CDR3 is TGCGCCAGCAGCCAACTTATTCAGGGTCCGTTGAACACTGAAGCTTTCTTT. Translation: CASSQLIQGPLNTEAFF.

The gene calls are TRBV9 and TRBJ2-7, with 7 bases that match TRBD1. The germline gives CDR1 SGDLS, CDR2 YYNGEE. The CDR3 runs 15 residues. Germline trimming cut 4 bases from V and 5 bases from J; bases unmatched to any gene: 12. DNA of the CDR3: TGTGCCAGCAGCCCACAGCAAAATACAGGGGACGAGCAGTACTTC. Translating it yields CASSPQQNTGDEQYF.

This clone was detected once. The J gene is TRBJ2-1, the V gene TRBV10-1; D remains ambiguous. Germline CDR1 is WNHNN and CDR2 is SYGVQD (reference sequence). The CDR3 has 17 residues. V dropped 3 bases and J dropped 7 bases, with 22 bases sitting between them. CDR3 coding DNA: TGCGCCAGCAGTGATTCCCCCGTTGACCCTGGCGGTAATGAGCAGTTCTTC. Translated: CASSDSPVDPGGNEQFF.

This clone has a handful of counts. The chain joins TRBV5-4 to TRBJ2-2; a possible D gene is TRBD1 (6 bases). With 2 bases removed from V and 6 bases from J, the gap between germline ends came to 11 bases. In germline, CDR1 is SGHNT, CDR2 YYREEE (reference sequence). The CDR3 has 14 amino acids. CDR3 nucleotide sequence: TGTGCCAGCAGCTTCGGGACAAGACCCGGGGAGCTGTTTTTT. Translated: CASSFGTRPGELFF.